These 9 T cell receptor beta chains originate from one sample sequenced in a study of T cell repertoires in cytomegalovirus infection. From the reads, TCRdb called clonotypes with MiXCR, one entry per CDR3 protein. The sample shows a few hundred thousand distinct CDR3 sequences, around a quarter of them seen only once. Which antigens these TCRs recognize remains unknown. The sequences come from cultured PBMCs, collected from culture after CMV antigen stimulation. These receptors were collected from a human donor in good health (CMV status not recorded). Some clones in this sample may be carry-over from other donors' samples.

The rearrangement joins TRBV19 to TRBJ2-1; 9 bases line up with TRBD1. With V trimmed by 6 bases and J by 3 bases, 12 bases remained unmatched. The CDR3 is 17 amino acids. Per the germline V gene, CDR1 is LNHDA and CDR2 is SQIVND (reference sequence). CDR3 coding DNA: TGTGCCAGTAGCAAAAGCGGACAGGGGACAAGCTACAATGAGCAGTTCTTC. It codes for CASSKSGQGTSYNEQFF.

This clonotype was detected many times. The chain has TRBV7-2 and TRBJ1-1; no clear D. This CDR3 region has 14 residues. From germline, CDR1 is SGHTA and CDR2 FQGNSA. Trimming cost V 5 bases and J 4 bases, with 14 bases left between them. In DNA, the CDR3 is TGTGCCAGCAGCCCATACCTCGGTCCCACTGAAGCTTTCTTT. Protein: CASSPYLGPTEAFF.

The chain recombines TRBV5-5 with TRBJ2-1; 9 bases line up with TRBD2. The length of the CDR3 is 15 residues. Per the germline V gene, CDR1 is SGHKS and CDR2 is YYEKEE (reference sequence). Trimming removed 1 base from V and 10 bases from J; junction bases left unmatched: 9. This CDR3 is CASSLLASGNGEQFF. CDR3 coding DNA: TGTGCCAGCAGCTTGTTGGCTAGCGGGAACGGGGAGCAGTTCTTC.

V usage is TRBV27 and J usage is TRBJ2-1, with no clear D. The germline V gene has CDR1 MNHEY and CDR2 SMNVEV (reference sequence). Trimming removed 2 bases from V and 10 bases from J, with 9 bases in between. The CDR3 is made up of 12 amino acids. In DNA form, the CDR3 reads TGTGCCAGCAGTTTACCCCGAGGAGAGCAGTTCTTC. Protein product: CASSLPRGEQFF.

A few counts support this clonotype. Here the CDR3 reads CASSLTASNQPQHF. For the CDR3, the DNA is TGTGCCAGCAGCTTGACGGCGAGCAATCAGCCCCAGCATTTT. The chain couples TRBV7-2 to TRBJ1-5; no reliable D call. Between the trimmed V and J ends, which lost 3 bases and 1 base, there was a span of 7 bases. This CDR3 region has 14 residues. Looked up from germline, CDR1 is SGHTA and CDR2 is FQGNSA.

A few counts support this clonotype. CDR3 sequence reads: CASTLSSGASYEQYF. The CDR3 DNA sequence: TGTGCCAGCACCCTCTCCTCGGGGGCTTCCTACGAGCAGTACTTC. The chain is built from TRBV7-8 and TRBJ2-7; D is possibly TRBD1 or TRBD2 (6 bases each). This CDR3 has 15 residues. V lost 7 bases and J lost 1, with 17 bases in between. Germline-derived CDR1 and CDR2 are SGHVS and FQNEAQ. The full variable domain, in which reference TRBV7-8 and TRBJ2-7 provide the parts outside the CDR3, is GAGVSQSPRYKVAKRGQDVALRCDPISGHVSLFWYQQALGQGPEFLTYFQNEAQLDKSGLPSDRFFAERPEGSVSTLKIQRTQQEDSAVYLCASTLSSGASYEQYFGPGTRLTVT.

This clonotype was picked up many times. DNA for the CDR3: TGTGCCAGCAGCTTTGGACTAGCGGGAGTGGTAGGCTCCGGGGAGCTGTTTTTT. Translated, it gives CASSFGLAGVVGSGELFF. The V call is TRBV11-2, the J call TRBJ2-2; 13 bases map to TRBD2. This CDR3 has 18 residues. V shed 3 bases and J 6 bases; nucleotides not matched to a gene: 10. CDR1 SGHAT and CDR2 FQNNGV come from the germline V gene. The full variable domain, its missing parts supplied by reference TRBV11-2 and TRBJ2-2, is EAGVAQSPRYKIIEKRQSVAFWCNPISGHATLYWYQQILGQGPKLLIQFQNNGVVDDSQLPKDRFSAERLKGVDSTLKIQPAKLEDSAVYLCASSFGLAGVVGSGELFFGEGSRLTVL.

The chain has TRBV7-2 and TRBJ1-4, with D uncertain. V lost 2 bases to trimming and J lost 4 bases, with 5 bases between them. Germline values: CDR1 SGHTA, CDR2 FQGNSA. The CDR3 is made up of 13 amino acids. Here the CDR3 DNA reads TGTGCCAGCAGCTTATTTGTTAATGAAAAACTGTTTTTT. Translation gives CASSLFVNEKLFF.

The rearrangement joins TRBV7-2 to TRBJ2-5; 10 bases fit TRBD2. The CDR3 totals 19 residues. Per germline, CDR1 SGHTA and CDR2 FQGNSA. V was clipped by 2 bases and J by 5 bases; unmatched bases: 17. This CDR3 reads CASSLRGASGRPEGETQYF. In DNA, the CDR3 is TGTGCCAGCAGCTTAAGAGGAGCTAGCGGGAGACCCGAAGGGGAGACCCAGTACTTC.